The 9 T cell receptor beta chains below were found in one sample sequenced in a study of blood T cell repertoires in COVID-19. The method was immunoSEQ multiplex PCR; TCRdb's version includes in-frame clones alone and lacks a portion of them. Among approximately 150,000 clones listed, around 88% were seen once. Material for sequencing was peripheral blood. The origin of the receptors is a woman in her sixties or seventies who had recovered from COVID-19.

V gene TRBV30 combines with J gene TRBJ2-1, with D possibly being TRBD2 (7 bases). The CDR3 covers 13 residues. Germline values: CDR1 GTSNPN, CDR2 SVGIG (reference sequence). V was shortened by 3 bases and J by 9 bases, with 15 bases between the two germline ends. Here the CDR3 reads CAWREGGAGEQFF. Written as DNA, the CDR3 is TGTGCCTGGAGGGAGGGGGGGGCCGGTGAGCAGTTCTTC.

This chain uses TRBV10-3 with TRBJ2-7, with D tentatively TRBD2 (5 bases). The CDR3 spans 13 residues. V gave up 2 bases and J gave up 5 bases, with 10 bases separating them. CDR1 is ENHRY and CDR2 is SYGVKD in the germline V gene. CDR3 sequence reads: CAISEGVGNEQYF. The CDR3, as DNA: TGTGCCATCAGTGAGGGGGTCGGGAACGAGCAGTACTTC.

The V gene is TRBV5-3, the J gene TRBJ2-4; tentatively, D is TRBD1 (5 bases). TRBV5-3 is an ORF, with its function uncertain. V lost 0 bases and J 0 bases, leaving 10 bases between the germline ends. This CDR3 is built from 16 residues. The CDR3 nucleotides read TGTGCCAGAAGCTTGGGGACATTACTAGCCAAAAACATTCAGTACTTC. Amino acids: CARSLGTLLAKNIQYF.

V and J are TRBV28 and TRBJ2-5; 8 positions agree with TRBD2. This CDR3 contains 16 residues. The V and J ends lost 7 bases and 4 bases, in that order; junction bases with no gene match: 14. CDR1 MDHEN and CDR2 SYDVKM come from the germline V gene. The CDR3 spells CASTGGGGRPPETQYF. Here the CDR3 DNA reads TGTGCCAGCACCGGGGGGGGCGGGAGGCCCCCAGAGACCCAGTACTTC.

The CDR3 coding sequence is TGTGCCAGCAGCCCCCGCGCCAGCGGGGGGAATGAGCAGTTCTTC. Protein: CASSPRASGGNEQFF. The chain carries TRBV7-2 and TRBJ2-1, with TRBD2 matching over 9 bases. The junction had 9 bases not matched to a gene; V was cut back by 5 bases and J by 7 bases. CDR1 is SGHTA and CDR2 is FQGNSA in the germline V gene. There are 15 residues in the CDR3. Supplemented by reference TRBV7-2 and TRBJ2-1, the full variable domain reads GAGVSQSPSNKVTEKGKDVELRCDPISGHTALYWYRQSLGQGLEFLIYFQGNSAPDKSGLPSDRFSAERTGGSVSTLTIQRTQQEDSAVYLCASSPRASGGNEQFFGPGTRLTVL.

The genes are TRBV28 and TRBJ1-5; 8 nucleotides match TRBD1. The CDR3 length is 17 residues. Losses at the gene ends were 5 bases for V and 4 bases for J; bases not matched to a gene: 13. Germline V gene lookup returns CDR1 MDHEN and CDR2 SYDVKM. CDR3 DNA: TGTGCCAGCAGTCCACGGGACAGGAACCAACTAAATCAGCCCCAGCATTTT. It encodes CASSPRDRNQLNQPQHF.

The V call is TRBV5-1, the J call TRBJ2-2; D is possibly TRBD2 (7 bases). CDR3 length: 15 amino acids. CDR1 is SGHRS, CDR2 YFSETQ, per germline. The V and J ends lost 1 base and 7 bases respectively, with 14 bases between them. This chain's CDR3 is CASSLWGGGVGELFF. Here the CDR3 DNA reads TGCGCCAGCAGCTTGTGGGGCGGGGGCGTCGGGGAGCTGTTTTTT.

The rearrangement links TRBV5-4 to TRBJ1-4, with D perhaps matching TRBD1 (5 bases). The germline gives CDR1 SGHNT, CDR2 YYREEE (reference sequence). This CDR3 is built from 15 residues. V shed 4 bases and J shed 13 bases, with 23 bases lying between them. CDR3 sequence: CASSRRDPTGGGLFF. The CDR3 DNA reads as TGTGCCAGCAGCCGGAGGGACCCCACCGGGGGGGGACTGTTTTTT.

In its sample, this clone was seen a few times. The junction does not match germline at one end; this may be a read error. The chain joins TRBV7-9 to TRBJ1-1, with a weak D call TRBD1 (5 bases). The germline gives CDR1 SEHNR, CDR2 FQNEAQ (reference sequence). This CDR3 is 14 amino acids long. Here the CDR3 reads CDSRATEMNTEAFF. In DNA, the CDR3 is TGTGACAGCAGAGCGACAGAAATGAACACTGAAGCTTTCTTT. The variable domain in full, completed from reference TRBV7-9 and TRBJ1-1, reads DTGVSQNPRHKITKRGQNVTFRCDPISEHNRLYWYRQTLGQGPEFLTYFQNEAQLEKSRLLSDRFSAERPKGSFSTLEIQRTEQGDSAMYLCDSRATEMNTEAFFGQGTRLTVV.